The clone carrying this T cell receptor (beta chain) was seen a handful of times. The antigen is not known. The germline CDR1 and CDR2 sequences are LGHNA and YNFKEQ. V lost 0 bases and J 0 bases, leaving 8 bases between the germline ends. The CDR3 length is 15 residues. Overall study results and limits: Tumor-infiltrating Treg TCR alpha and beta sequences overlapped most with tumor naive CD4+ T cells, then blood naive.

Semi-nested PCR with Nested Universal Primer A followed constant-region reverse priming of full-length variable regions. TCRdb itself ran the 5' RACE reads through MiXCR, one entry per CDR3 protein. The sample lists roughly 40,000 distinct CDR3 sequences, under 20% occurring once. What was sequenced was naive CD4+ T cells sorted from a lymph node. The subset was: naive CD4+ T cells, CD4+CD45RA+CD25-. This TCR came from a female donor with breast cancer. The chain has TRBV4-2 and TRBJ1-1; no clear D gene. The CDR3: CASSQEVSMNTEAFF. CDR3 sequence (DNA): TGTGCCAGCAGCCAAGAAGTCAGCATGAACACTGAAGCTTTCTTT.